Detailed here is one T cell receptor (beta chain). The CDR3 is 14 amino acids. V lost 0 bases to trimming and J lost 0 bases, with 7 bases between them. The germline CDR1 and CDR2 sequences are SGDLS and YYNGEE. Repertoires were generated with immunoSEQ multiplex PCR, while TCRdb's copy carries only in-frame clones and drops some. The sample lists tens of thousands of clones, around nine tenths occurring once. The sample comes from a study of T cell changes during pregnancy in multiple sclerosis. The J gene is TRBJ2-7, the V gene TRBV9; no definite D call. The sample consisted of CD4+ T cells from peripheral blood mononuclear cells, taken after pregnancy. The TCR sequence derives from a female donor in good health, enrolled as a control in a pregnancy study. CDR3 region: CASSVGRASYEQYF. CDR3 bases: TGTGCCAGCAGCGTAGGGAGAGCCTCCTACGAGCAGTACTTC.